This T cell receptor beta chain was identified during a study of patients and donors after allogeneic stem cell transplantation. TCRdb re-called the RT-PCR reads through MiXCR, storing one row per CDR3 protein. Altogether 800,000 to 1,000,000 distinct CDR3 sequences are present, approximately 19% being singletons, with the ten largest covering under 6.5%. The CDR3 has 15 amino acids. With 5 bases removed from V and 2 bases from J, the gap between germline ends came to 15 bases. CDR1 is SEHNR, CDR2 FQNEAQ, per germline (reference sequence). Material: blood, either unsorted or a sorted T cell fraction (not recorded which). V usage is TRBV7-9 and J usage is TRBJ2-5, with a possible D match to TRBD1 (6 bases). The TCR comes from a human donor who was either an allogeneic HSCT recipient or a stem cell or donor lymphocyte infusion donor (not recorded which). It is not recorded whose cells these are; they may come from a transplant donor. DNA of the CDR3: TGTGCCAGCAGCCACCAAGACAGGTTACAAGAGACCCAGTACTTC. Translation gives CASSHQDRLQETQYF.